This T cell receptor (beta chain) appears in the sequencing data of a study of blood T cell repertoires in COVID-19. Study summary: There were acute and convalescent COVID-19 samples, and they came from the United States, Italy and Spain. PBMCs, B-cell-depleted T cells, or T cells were the source of the cDNA or gDNA that made up the material.

As originally analysed: Reference gene primer amplification gave estimated nucleated cell counts. Method: immunoSEQ multiplex PCR; TCRdb's copy keeps in-frame clones and lacks some. That table furnishes V, J and clone size, whereas the DNA furnished D and trimming. The table lists under 150,000 clones, around three quarters of them singletons, with more than 10% in the top ten. Germline loops: CDR1 MNHEY, CDR2 SVGAGI. The CDR3 is 13 residues long. Trimming removed 6 bases at V and 2 bases at J, with 10 bases between. This clone was recorded a few times. This sequence joins TRBV6-5 and TRBJ1-2; D possibly corresponds to TRBD1 (5 bases). The specimen sequenced was peripheral blood. The sequence came from a human donor in a cohort sampled during active COVID-19. As DNA, the CDR3 is TGTGCCAGCAGGGGGCGGCGGAACTATGGCTACACCTTC. This translates into CASRGRRNYGYTF.